This T cell receptor (beta chain) was recorded in a study of cytomegalovirus exposure and HLA in healthy donors. This clone has a single count. This CDR3 has 16 residues. Unmatched junction bases numbered 12, after V lost 4 bases and J lost 7 bases. CDR1 and CDR2 (germline): SGHRS, YFSETQ. Using immunoSEQ multiplex PCR, the repertoire was profiled, and TCRdb retains in-frame clones only, with some absent. The sample has 150,000 to 200,000 clones; approximately 88% are singletons. The rearrangement links TRBV5-1 to TRBJ2-1; TRBD1 aligns across 9 bases. Material: PBMCs. This TCR was recovered from a man between 18 and 29 years old in good health and CMV-seropositive. CDR3: CASSATTGGFSNEQFF. The CDR3 nucleotides read TGCGCCAGCAGCGCCACCACAGGGGGCTTCTCGAATGAGCAGTTCTTC.